A selection of T cell receptor beta chains follows, all from one sample in a study of T cells after yellow fever vaccination. TCRdb processed the 5' RACE reads anew with MiXCR; each CDR3 protein has one entry. The data hold about 160,000 distinct CDR3 sequences, with approximately 6.7% observed a single time. This specimen consisted of CD4+ T cells sorted from PBMCs, obtained 5 days after the first yellow fever vaccination. Receptors originate from a man aged 18-30 years who received the YFV17D yellow fever vaccine. Both conserved end residues are part of each CDR3. The D gene is left open where the match is weak. Only some rows state a clone size, as once, few, many or a class for expanded clones.

>TRBV5-6|TRBJ2-1|-|-
CASSPGARCYNEQFF
TGTGCCAGCAGCCCCGGGGCCCGCTGCTACAATGAGCAGTTCTTC
>TRBV7-8|TRBJ2-4|-|many
CASSNRDPKNIQYF
TGTGCCAGCAGCAACCGGGATCCTAAAAACATTCAGTACTTC
>TRBV4-1|TRBJ2-5|TRBD2|many
CASSQVLAGVDRETQYF
TGCGCCAGCAGCCAAGTACTAGCGGGGGTCGACAGAGAGACCCAGTACTTC
>TRBV20-1|TRBJ1-4|TRBD1|-
CSAPGDRTEKLFF
TGCAGTGCACCGGGGGACAGGACTGAAAAACTGTTTTTT
>TRBV6-5|TRBJ1-2|-|few
CASRLQGSYGYTF
TGTGCCAGCAGGCTACAGGGTTCCTATGGCTACACCTTC
>TRBV5-1|TRBJ2-1|-|many
CASRPSIPSNEQFF
TGCGCCAGCCGACCTAGCATCCCCTCCAATGAGCAGTTCTTC
>TRBV5-1|TRBJ2-3|-|many
CASSLETPDTQYF
TGCGCCAGCAGCTTGGAAACGCCAGATACGCAGTATTTT
>TRBV20-1|TRBJ1-2|TRBD1|few
CSASQGFYGYTF
TGCAGTGCTTCACAGGGGTTCTATGGCTACACCTTC
>TRBV7-2|TRBJ1-3|TRBD1|few
CASSVGQGNTIYF
TGTGCCAGCAGCGTGGGACAGGGAAACACCATATATTTT
>TRBV24-1|TRBJ2-1|TRBD1|many
CATSDPGTGGNEQFF
TGTGCCACCAGTGATCCGGGGACAGGGGGCAATGAGCAGTTCTTC
>TRBV20-1|TRBJ2-1|-|few
CSARDSRGVNEQFF
TGCAGTGCTAGAGATTCTCGAGGTGTGAATGAGCAGTTCTTC
>TRBV5-1|TRBJ2-7|TRBD1|-
CASSTTGSVSYEQYF
TGCGCCAGCAGCACGACAGGGTCCGTCTCCTACGAGCAGTACTTC
>TRBV12-3/TRBV12-4|TRBJ1-5|-|-
CASSSQTRGQPQHF
TGTGCCAGCAGTTCCCAGACCCGAGGTCAGCCCCAGCATTTT
>TRBV23-1|TRBJ2-2|-|-
CASSQSNSAGELFF
TGCGCCAGCAGTCAATCGAACAGCGCCGGGGAGCTGTTTTTT
>TRBV24-1|TRBJ2-2|TRBD1|few
CATSDPGTGNTGELFF
TGTGCCACCAGTGACCCCGGGACAGGGAACACCGGGGAGCTGTTTTTT
>TRBV12-3/TRBV12-4|TRBJ1-4|-|many
CASSWQTTNEKLFF
TGTGCCAGCAGTTGGCAGACAACTAATGAAAAACTGTTTTTT
>TRBV5-1|TRBJ2-1|-|-
CASSFLGPKGHGQFF
TGCGCCAGCAGCTTTTTGGGACCCAAGGGACACGGGCAGTTCTTC
>TRBV4-2|TRBJ1-6|-|many
CASSLLQGSSYNSPLHF
TGTGCCAGCAGCCTTCTTCAAGGGAGCTCCTATAATTCACCCCTCCACTTT
>TRBV7-9|TRBJ1-2|-|many
CASRRESGGYGYTF
TGTGCCAGCAGGAGGGAGTCGGGTGGTTATGGCTACACCTTC
>TRBV6-2/TRBV6-3|TRBJ1-4|-|-
CASSSSRLEKLFF
TGTGCCAGCAGTTCTTCTCGTCTCGAAAAACTGTTTTTT
>TRBV20-1|TRBJ2-5|TRBD2|few
CSPTSGETQYF
TGCAGTCCTACTAGCGGAGAGACCCAGTACTTC
>TRBV6-1|TRBJ2-1|-|many
CASSEGYNEQFF
TGTGCCAGCAGTGAAGGGTACAATGAGCAGTTCTTC
>TRBV4-1|TRBJ1-6|TRBD1|many
CASSQDHGQGFNIYSPLHF
TGCGCCAGCAGCCAAGATCACGGACAGGGGTTTAATATTTATTCACCCCTCCACTTT
>TRBV3-1|TRBJ1-5|TRBD1|many
CASSQGTGGDQPQHF
TGTGCCAGCAGTCAAGGGACAGGGGGCGATCAGCCCCAGCATTTT
>TRBV3-1|TRBJ2-1|-|few
CASSRNNEQFF
TGTGCCAGCAGCCGAAACAATGAGCAGTTCTTC
>TRBV7-6|TRBJ2-5|-|few
CASSEPPSVGTQYF
TGTGCCAGCAGCGAACCCCCGTCTGTGGGGACCCAGTACTTC
>TRBV9|TRBJ1-2|-|many
CASSARGGDGYTF
TGTGCCAGCAGCGCAAGGGGGGGGGACGGCTACACCTTC
>TRBV5-1|TRBJ2-2|-|many
CASSLGYTGELFF
TGTGCCAGCAGCTTAGGTTACACCGGGGAGCTGTTTTTT
>TRBV3-1|TRBJ2-2|TRBD1|many
CASSLQGRNTGELFF
TGTGCCAGCAGCTTACAGGGGCGGAACACCGGGGAGCTGTTTTTT
>TRBV3-1|TRBJ1-3|-|many
CASSQGAYTIYF
TGTGCCAGCAGCCAAGGGGCGTACACCATATATTTT
>TRBV10-3|TRBJ2-2|-|few
CAISAVGELFF
TGTGCCATCAGTGCTGTTGGGGAGCTGTTTTTT
>TRBV5-1|TRBJ2-5|-|many
CASSSPAEETQYF
TGCGCCAGCAGCTCCCCGGCTGAAGAGACCCAGTACTTC
>TRBV7-9|TRBJ1-3|TRBD1|few
CASSWGTAGDTIYF
TGTGCCAGCAGCTGGGGGACAGCCGGAGACACCATATATTTT
>TRBV12-5|TRBJ2-3|-|many
CASGPEGAQYF
TGTGCTAGTGGTCCCGAAGGAGCGCAGTATTTT
>TRBV19|TRBJ1-1|-|many
CASSITPANTEAFF
TGTGCCAGTAGTATAACTCCGGCGAACACTGAAGCTTTCTTT
>TRBV2|TRBJ1-1|-|few
CASSGAGLDTEAFF
TGTGCCAGCAGTGGGGCTGGGTTGGACACTGAAGCTTTCTTT
>TRBV29-1|TRBJ2-7|-|-
CSVVAPPGYEQYF
TGCAGCGTTGTAGCCCCACCGGGGTACGAGCAGTACTTC
>TRBV5-6|TRBJ2-7|-|many
CASSLYGAPRSYEQYF
TGTGCCAGCAGCTTGTATGGGGCGCCTCGCTCCTACGAGCAGTACTTC
>TRBV20-1|TRBJ2-3|TRBD2|many
CSARDASGGTDTQYF
TGCAGTGCTAGAGATGCCAGCGGGGGCACAGATACGCAGTATTTT
>TRBV7-9|TRBJ2-3|TRBD2|many
CASSSKSSGSIDTQYF
TGTGCCAGCAGCTCTAAGTCTAGCGGGTCGATAGATACGCAGTATTTT
>TRBV5-6|TRBJ2-2|-|many
CASSFRGIAGELFF
TGTGCCAGCAGCTTCAGGGGTATTGCCGGGGAGCTGTTTTTT
>TRBV6-2/TRBV6-3|TRBJ2-1|-|many
CASSYFVGGGYNEQFF
TGTGCCAGCAGTTATTTTGTCGGGGGAGGCTACAATGAGCAGTTCTTC
>TRBV12-5|TRBJ2-3|-|many
CASGLEEWGSTDTQYF
TGTGCTAGTGGTTTGGAAGAGTGGGGCAGTACAGATACGCAGTATTTT
>TRBV5-1|TRBJ1-2|TRBD1|-
CASSLEQGAQTSNYGYTF
TGCGCCAGCAGCTTGGAACAGGGGGCCCAAACCAGTAACTATGGCTACACCTTC
>TRBV7-3|TRBJ2-2|-|-
CASSPGVGESRGANTGELFF
TGTGCCAGCAGCCCGGGAGTTGGGGAGTCGAGGGGCGCGAACACCGGGGAGCTGTTTTTT
>TRBV6-1|TRBJ2-5|-|few
CASSLPGLQETQYF
TGTGCCAGCAGCCTCCCGGGACTTCAAGAGACCCAGTACTTC
>TRBV11-2|TRBJ2-7|TRBD2|few
CASSLRVAGSYEQYF
TGTGCCAGCAGCTTACGGGTAGCGGGGTCCTACGAGCAGTACTTC
>TRBV6-2/TRBV6-3|TRBJ2-5|TRBD2|-
CASSSPLAGGPVGETQYF
TGTGCCAGCAGTTCTCCGCTAGCGGGGGGCCCCGTAGGCGAGACCCAGTACTTC
>TRBV7-8|TRBJ2-1|TRBD1|-
CASSSTGGTLSNEQFF
TGTGCCAGCAGCTCGACAGGGGGGACCTTAAGCAATGAGCAGTTCTTC
>TRBV6-5|TRBJ1-1|-|many
CASSYSPSLNTEAFF
TGTGCCAGCAGTTACTCTCCTAGCCTGAACACTGAAGCTTTCTTT
>TRBV4-2|TRBJ2-7|TRBD2|many
CASSRLGRGSEQYF
TGTGCCAGCAGCCGCCTAGGGAGGGGCTCCGAGCAGTACTTC
>TRBV11-1|TRBJ1-1|-|many
CASSLEDSLNTEAFF
TGTGCCAGCAGCTTAGAGGACAGCTTGAACACTGAAGCTTTCTTT
>TRBV7-9|TRBJ2-1|TRBD2|few
CASTGGAGSYNEQFF
TGTGCCAGCACTGGAGGAGCGGGGTCGTACAATGAGCAGTTCTTC